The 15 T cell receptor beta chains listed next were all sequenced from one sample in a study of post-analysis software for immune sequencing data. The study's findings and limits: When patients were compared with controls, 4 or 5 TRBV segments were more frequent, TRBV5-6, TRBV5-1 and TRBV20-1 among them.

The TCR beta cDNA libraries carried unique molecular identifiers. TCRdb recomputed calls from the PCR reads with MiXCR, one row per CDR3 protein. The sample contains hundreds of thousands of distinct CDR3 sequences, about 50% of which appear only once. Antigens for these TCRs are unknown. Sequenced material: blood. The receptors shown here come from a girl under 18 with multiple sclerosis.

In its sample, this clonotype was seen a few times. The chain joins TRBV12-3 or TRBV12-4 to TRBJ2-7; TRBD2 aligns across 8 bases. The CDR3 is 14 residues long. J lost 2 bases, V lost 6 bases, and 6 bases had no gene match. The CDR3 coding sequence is TGTGCCAGCAGCATAATAGCGGGACCCTACGAGCAGTACTTC. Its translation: CASSIIAGPYEQYF.

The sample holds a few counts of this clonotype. The CDR3 DNA follows: TGTGCCATCAGTGAGTCGGGACTAGCGGGAGTCTCACAGTACTTC. Amino acid sequence: CAISESGLAGVSQYF. The rearrangement uses TRBV10-3 and TRBJ2-7, with 14 bases that match TRBD2. The junction had 5 bases not matched to a gene; V was cut back by 0 bases and J by 10 bases. The CDR3 is 15 residues long. The germline CDR1 and CDR2 sequences are ENHRY and SYGVKD.

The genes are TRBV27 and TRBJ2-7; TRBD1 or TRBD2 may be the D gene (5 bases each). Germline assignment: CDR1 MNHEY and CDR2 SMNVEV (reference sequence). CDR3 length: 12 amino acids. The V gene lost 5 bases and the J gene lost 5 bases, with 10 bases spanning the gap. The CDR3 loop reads CASSRDPDEQYF. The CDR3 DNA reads TGTGCCAGCAGTCGGGACCCCGACGAGCAGTACTTC.

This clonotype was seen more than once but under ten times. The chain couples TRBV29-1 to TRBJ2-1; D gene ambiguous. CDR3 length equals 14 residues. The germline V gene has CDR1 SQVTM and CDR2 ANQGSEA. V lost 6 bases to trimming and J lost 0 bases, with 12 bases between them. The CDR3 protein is CSVSDTFSYNEQFF. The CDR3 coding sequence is TGCAGCGTAAGCGACACGTTCTCCTACAATGAGCAGTTCTTC.

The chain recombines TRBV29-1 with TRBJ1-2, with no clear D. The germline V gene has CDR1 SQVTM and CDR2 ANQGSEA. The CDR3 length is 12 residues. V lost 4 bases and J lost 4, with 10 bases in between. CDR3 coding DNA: TGCAGCGTTGTGAGTCAAGGCTATGGCTACACCTTC. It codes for CSVVSQGYGYTF.

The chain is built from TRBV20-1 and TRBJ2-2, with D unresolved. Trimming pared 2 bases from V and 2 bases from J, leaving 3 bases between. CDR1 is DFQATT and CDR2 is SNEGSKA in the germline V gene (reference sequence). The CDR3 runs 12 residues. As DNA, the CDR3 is TGCAGTGCTAGAACCAACACCGGGGAGCTGTTTTTT. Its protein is CSARTNTGELFF.

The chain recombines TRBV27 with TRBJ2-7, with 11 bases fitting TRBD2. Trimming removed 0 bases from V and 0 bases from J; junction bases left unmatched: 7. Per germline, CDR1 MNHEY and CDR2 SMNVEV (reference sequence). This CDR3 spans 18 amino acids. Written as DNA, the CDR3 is TGTGCCAGCAGTTTATCGTTTCCGACTAGCGGGACCTCCTACGAGCAGTACTTC. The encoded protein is CASSLSFPTSGTSYEQYF.

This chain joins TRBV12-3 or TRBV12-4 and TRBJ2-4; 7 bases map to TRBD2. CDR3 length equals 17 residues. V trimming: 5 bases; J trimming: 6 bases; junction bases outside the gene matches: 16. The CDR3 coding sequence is TGTGCCAGCAGTCCAACCCCAGCGGGGACCCTGGGAAACATTCAGTACTTC. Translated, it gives CASSPTPAGTLGNIQYF.

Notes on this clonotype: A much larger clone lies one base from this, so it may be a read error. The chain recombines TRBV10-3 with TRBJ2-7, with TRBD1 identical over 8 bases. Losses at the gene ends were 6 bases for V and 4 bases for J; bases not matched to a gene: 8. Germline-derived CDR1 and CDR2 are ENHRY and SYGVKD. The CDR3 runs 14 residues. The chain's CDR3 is CAISRRQGQYEQYF. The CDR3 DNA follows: TGTGCCATCAGCCGGAGACAGGGGCAATACGAGCAGTACTTC.

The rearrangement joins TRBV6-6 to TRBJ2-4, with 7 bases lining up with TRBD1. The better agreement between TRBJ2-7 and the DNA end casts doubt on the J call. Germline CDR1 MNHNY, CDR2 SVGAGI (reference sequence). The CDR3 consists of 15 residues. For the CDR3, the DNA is TGTGCCAGCAGCCAAACAGGGGCCCTGACCTACGAGCAGTACTTC. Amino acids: CASSQTGALTYEQYF.

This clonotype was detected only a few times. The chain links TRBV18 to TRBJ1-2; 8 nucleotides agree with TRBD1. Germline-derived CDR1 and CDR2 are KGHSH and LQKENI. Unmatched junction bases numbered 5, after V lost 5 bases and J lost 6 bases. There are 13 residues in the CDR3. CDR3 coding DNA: TGTGCCAGCTCAAGGGACAGGTCAGATGGCTACACCTTC. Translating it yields CASSRDRSDGYTF.

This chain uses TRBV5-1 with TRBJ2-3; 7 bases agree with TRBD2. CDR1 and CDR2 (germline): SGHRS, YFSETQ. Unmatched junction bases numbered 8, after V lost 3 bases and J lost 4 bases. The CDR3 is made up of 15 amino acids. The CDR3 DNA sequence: TGCGCCAGCAGCTCGGACCGCGCGGGAGCAGATACGCAGTATTTT. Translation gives CASSSDRAGADTQYF.

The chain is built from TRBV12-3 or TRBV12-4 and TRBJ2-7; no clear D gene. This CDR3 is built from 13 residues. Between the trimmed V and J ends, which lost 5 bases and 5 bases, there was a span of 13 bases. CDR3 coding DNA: TGTGCCAGCAGTAGCGCCAGATTTCACGAGCAGTACTTC. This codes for CASSSARFHEQYF.

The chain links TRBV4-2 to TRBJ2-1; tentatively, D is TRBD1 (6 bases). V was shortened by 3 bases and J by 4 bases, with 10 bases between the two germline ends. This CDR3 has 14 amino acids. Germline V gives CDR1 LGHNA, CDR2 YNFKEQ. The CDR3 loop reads CASSQGHLYNEQFF. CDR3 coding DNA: TGTGCCAGCAGCCAGGGACACCTTTACAATGAGCAGTTCTTC.

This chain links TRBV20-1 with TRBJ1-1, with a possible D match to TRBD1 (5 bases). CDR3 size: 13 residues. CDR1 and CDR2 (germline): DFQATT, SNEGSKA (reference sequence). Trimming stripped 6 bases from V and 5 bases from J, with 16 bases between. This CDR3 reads CSANPGRKTEAFF. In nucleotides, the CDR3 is TGCAGTGCAAACCCGGGACGAAAAACTGAAGCTTTCTTT.